This T cell receptor beta chain came from a study of CD8+CD57+ T cells in acquired aplastic anemia. Per the germline V gene, CDR1 is WNHNN and CDR2 is SYGVQD (reference sequence). V shed 7 bases and J 9 bases; nucleotides not matched to a gene: 8. CDR3 size: 15 residues. TCR beta VDJ and CDR3 were profiled, and genomic DNA was the template. TCRdb reanalysed the reads using MiXCR and keeps one entry per CDR3 protein. The repertoire has around 290,000 distinct CDR3 sequences, under 65% of them found once; the top ten carry 1% to 1.5%. Previously, flow cytometry had revealed CD8+CD57+ cell expansion in the patients chosen for sequencing.

Sample: sorted CD4+, CD8+, or CD8+CD57+ T cells (not recorded which) from PBMCs. The sequence came from a human donor with aplastic anemia. The chain recombines TRBV10-1 with TRBJ2-2, with 13 bases lining up with TRBD2. The CDR3, as DNA: TGCGCCAGCAACAGGGGGGGACTAGCGGGGTGGGAGCTGTTTTTT. Its protein is CASNRGGLAGWELFF.